This T cell receptor (beta chain) stems from a study of T cells in AML relapse after transplant (dated by TCRdb to 2018 to 2020). General notes on the study: Remission controls were clinically matched patients who maintained long-term complete remission with more than 3 years of follow-up. Remission samples were obtained from bone marrow collected about 1 year after HSCT from patients in whom complete remission was maintained. In a retrospective study, inhibitory receptor expression and TCR repertoires of bone marrow T cells were examined in patients who had received allogeneic HSCT for myeloid malignancy. Results the study describes overall, beyond this receptor: TCR repertoire comparisons were based on very few samples, with only three individuals included per group for unsorted bone marrow.

Library construction relied on PCR. TCR alpha and beta chains were amplified from RNA with a modified RACE PCR protocol rather than multiplex PCR. Libraries were sequenced on an Illumina MiSeq, and raw reads were demultiplexed by sample-specific barcode combinations. In the paper's pipeline: MiXCR software was used to identify TCR clonotypes from the sequencing reads. TCRdb reworked the public reads: Q25 trimming with fastp, MiXCR clone assembly, productive beta chains retained. Under each unique CDR3 protein, matching rows form one entry showing the most common genes and DNA. These V and J calls are TCRdb output, not the study's own analysis. Counted in this sample were 3,000 to 4,500 distinct CDR3 sequences; about 10% of them appeared once. The ten largest account for about 34% of the sample. Comment on this clonotype: The antigen it recognizes is unknown. A single base separates this from a much larger clone, so it may be a read error.

Including the terminal cysteine and phenylalanine, the CDR3 comprises 13 residues. Only the CDR3 DNA stays, 39 bases, in frame from base 1. The germline V gene (reference sequence) sets CDR1 to SGHNT and CDR2 to YYREEE. V and J lose 4 bases and 6 bases, and a span of 13 bases separates them. The clonotype comes from a human donor who had a stem cell transplant for acute myeloid leukemia. After a transplant, not all T cells may be the patient's own; some may come from the graft donor. This chain is built from TRBV5-4 and TRBJ1-2, and the D gene may be TRBD1, 6 bases matching. The sequences come from bone marrow, either the whole sample or a sorted T cell fraction (not recorded which), collected in complete remission. The DNA reads as follows: TGTGCCAGCAGCCTCGGACAGTTTCATGGCTACACCTTC. It is translated as CASSLGQFHGYTF.